This T cell receptor beta chain emerged from a study of OX40 agonist ivuxolimab in advanced cancers. The germline CDR1 and CDR2 sequences are MNHEY and SMNVEV (reference sequence). Trimming took 2 bases from V and 5 from J, leaving 16 bases between them. The CDR3 loop spans 15 amino acids. No patient had autoimmune disease or received systemic immunosuppression. Data came from immunoSEQ multiplex PCR; TCRdb stores just in-frame clones and leaves some out. The sample carries some 34,000 clones, 88% recorded once. This sequence joins TRBV27 and TRBJ2-7; possibly TRBD1 for D (6 bases). The material was CD4+ or CD8+ T cells sorted from blood, obtained in a trial of the OX40 agonist ivuxolimab. The receptor's source is an adult with an advanced solid tumor such as melanoma, head and neck, liver or kidney cancer. The CDR3 coding sequence is TGTGCCAGCAGTTTAGGGACAACCCGGGTAGACGAGCAGTACTTC. It yields the protein CASSLGTTRVDEQYF.